The 19 T cell receptor beta chains below come from one sample, sequenced in a study of OX40 agonist ivuxolimab in advanced cancers. Measured with immunoSEQ multiplex PCR; TCRdb has only the in-frame clones, and not every one. The table lists about 61,000 clones, approximately 86% of them singletons, with roughly 0.5% in the top ten. The source material was CD4+ or CD8+ T cells sorted from blood, sampled in a trial of the OX40 agonist ivuxolimab. Every receptor here comes from an adult with an advanced solid tumor such as melanoma, head and neck, liver or kidney cancer.

The chain uses TRBV30 and TRBJ2-1; possible D gene TRBD1, 6 bases. V lost 3 bases and J 5 bases, leaving 11 bases between the germline ends. The CDR3 runs 13 residues. Germline V gene data show CDR1 as GTSNPN and CDR2 as SVGIG (reference sequence). DNA of the CDR3: TGTGCCTGGAGCGGGCAGGGGCACAATGAGCAGTTCTTC. It yields the protein CAWSGQGHNEQFF.

The chain couples TRBV6-1 to TRBJ1-1; maybe TRBD1 (6 bases). The CDR3 contains 15 residues. V lost 2 bases, J lost 4 bases, and 14 bases lay in between. Germline assignment: CDR1 MNHNS and CDR2 SASEGT. Written as DNA, the CDR3 is TGTGCCAGCAGTGAAATTGGGGGCTCGAGCACTGAAGCTTTCTTT. Translation: CASSEIGGSSTEAFF.

The chain couples TRBV6-5 to TRBJ1-1, with a possible D match to TRBD1 (5 bases). The germline V gene has CDR1 MNHEY and CDR2 SVGAGI. Trimming pared 5 bases from V and 1 base from J, leaving 8 bases between. This CDR3 is 13 amino acids long. The CDR3 region is CASSGGGNTEAFF. The CDR3 bases are TGTGCCAGCAGTGGGGGGGGGAACACTGAAGCTTTCTTT.

The chain combines TRBV6-5 with TRBJ2-1; 10 bases map to TRBD2. Germline loops: CDR1 MNHEY, CDR2 SVGAGI. V trimming: 6 bases; J trimming: 8 bases; junction bases outside the gene matches: 10. The CDR3 loop spans 15 amino acids. The CDR3 reads CASRSRSGGADEQFF. Here the CDR3 DNA reads TGTGCCAGCAGGTCCCGGAGCGGGGGGGCAGATGAGCAGTTCTTC.

The V call is TRBV6-5, the J call TRBJ2-5; TRBD2 agrees at 7 bases. The CDR3 has 15 residues. In germline, CDR1 is MNHEY, CDR2 SVGAGI. With V trimmed by 6 bases and J by 4 bases, 11 bases remained unmatched. The CDR3 reads CASRPTRTSAETQYF. The DNA of the CDR3 is TGTGCCAGCAGACCCACGAGAACTAGCGCAGAGACCCAGTACTTC.

This clone was seen just once. V usage is TRBV29-1 and J usage is TRBJ2-5, with 8 nucleotides matching TRBD1. V gave up 6 bases and J gave up 1 base; unmatched junction bases: 7. The germline V gene encodes CDR1 SQVTM and CDR2 ANQGSEA. The CDR3 loop spans 14 amino acids. The CDR3 spells CSVATGGVQETQYF. CDR3 DNA sequence: TGCAGCGTGGCTACAGGGGGAGTCCAAGAGACCCAGTACTTC. The full variable domain, rest sourced from reference TRBV29-1 and TRBJ2-5, is SAVISQKPSRDICQRGTSLTIQCQVDSQVTMMFWYRQQPGQSLTLIATANQGSEATYESGFVIDKFPISRPNLTFSTLTVSNMSPEDSSIYLCSVATGGVQETQYFGPGTRLLVL.

CDR3 DNA sequence: TGCGCCAGCAGCCCCTTTGGGGTAGCGGGGGAGACCCAGTACTTC. Translating gives CASSPFGVAGETQYF. The chain carries TRBV4-1 and TRBJ2-5, with 8 bases lining up with TRBD2. The J segment lost 5 bases and the V segment lost 4 bases, leaving 9 bases of the junction unmatched. The CDR3 is 15 amino acids. The germline V gene encodes CDR1 MGHRA and CDR2 YSYEKL.

The chain links TRBV7-2 to TRBJ2-1; TRBD2 agrees at 8 bases. Germline V gives CDR1 SGHTA, CDR2 FQGNSA. V trimming: 6 bases; J trimming: 4 bases; junction bases outside the gene matches: 14. CDR3 length: 17 amino acids. CDR3 DNA sequence: TGTGCCAGCAGGCCCTTGGGGGGTAGCGGGGCTTACAATGAGCAGTTCTTC. Amino acid sequence: CASRPLGGSGAYNEQFF.

This clone was recorded a few times. The gene calls are TRBV4-1 and TRBJ2-6; D uncertain. Germline V gene data show CDR1 as MGHRA and CDR2 as YSYEKL. Trimming cost V 4 bases and J 0 bases, with 10 bases left between them. The CDR3 is made up of 16 amino acids. This CDR3 is CASSPVAISGANVLTF. Written as DNA, the CDR3 is TGCGCCAGCAGCCCTGTAGCTATCTCTGGGGCCAACGTCCTGACTTTC.

This clone came up a few times. The rearrangement links TRBV6-5 to TRBJ2-2; D call uncertain. CDR1 is MNHEY, CDR2 SVGAGI, per germline. This CDR3 has 15 residues. V was pared by 4 bases and J by 3 bases, with 12 bases between. The CDR3 DNA reads as TGTGCCAGCAGTTTTTCAGCTACATACACCGGGGAGCTGTTTTTT. It specifies CASSFSATYTGELFF.

The rearrangement uses TRBV7-3 and TRBJ2-3; 9 bases line up with TRBD1. This CDR3 spans 14 amino acids. Germline CDR1 reads SGHTA; CDR2 reads FQGTGA. V lost 5 bases to trimming and J lost 1 base; unmatched junction nucleotides: 1. Here the CDR3 reads CASSRTGGTDTQYF. As DNA, the CDR3 is TGTGCCAGCAGCCGGACAGGGGGCACAGATACGCAGTATTTT.

The rearrangement links TRBV10-2 to TRBJ1-2; a weak D match, TRBD1 (5 bases). Trimming removed 2 bases from V and 0 bases from J, with 10 bases in between. Germline assignment: CDR1 WSHSY and CDR2 SAAADI. The CDR3 is made up of 15 amino acids. The CDR3 spells CASSERQTANYGYTF. For the CDR3, the DNA is TGCGCCAGCAGTGAGCGCCAGACAGCTAACTATGGCTACACCTTC.

This clone was counted once. The chain uses TRBV28 and TRBJ1-2; no reliable D call. In germline, CDR1 is MDHEN, CDR2 SYDVKM. V was cut by 2 bases and J by 4 bases, with 8 bases left in between. This CDR3 is 13 amino acids long. CDR3 residues: CASSLEPLYGYTF. The CDR3 bases are TGTGCCAGCAGTTTAGAGCCGCTCTATGGCTACACCTTC.

The chain couples TRBV5-6 to TRBJ1-4; perhaps TRBD1 as D (6 bases). Germline assignment: CDR1 SGHDT and CDR2 YYEEEE. With 4 bases removed from V and 1 base from J, the gap between germline ends came to 14 bases. CDR3 length equals 16 residues. CDR3 in DNA: TGTGCCAGCAGCGCCAACACAGGGAGAACTAATGAAAAACTGTTTTTT. Translated: CASSANTGRTNEKLFF.

V is TRBV5-1 and J is TRBJ1-2; the D gene is possibly TRBD1 (5 bases). CDR1 is SGHRS, CDR2 YFSETQ, per germline. Trimming shortened V by 4 bases and J by 9 bases, and 19 bases separated the two germline ends. The CDR3 contains 14 residues. The DNA of the CDR3 is TGCGCCAGCAGCGGCGGGACCGTCCCAATGCGCTACACCTTC. Protein sequence: CASSGGTVPMRYTF.

The J gene is TRBJ2-5, the V gene TRBV19; 11 bases line up with TRBD2. This CDR3 region has 14 residues. CDR1 and CDR2 (germline): LNHDA, SQIVND (reference sequence). V lost 6 bases to trimming and J lost 4 bases; unmatched junction nucleotides: 4. In DNA, the CDR3 is TGTGCCAGTAGGTTAGCGGGAGGGCCAGAGACCCAGTACTTC. This codes for CASRLAGGPETQYF.

About this clone: At the DNA level, this CDR3 is encoded by other sequences in the same sample as well. This chain joins TRBV6-1 and TRBJ2-7, with 8 positions matching TRBD1. This CDR3 is built from 14 residues. Germline V gene lookup returns CDR1 MNHNS and CDR2 SASEGT. V lost 6 bases to trimming and J lost 3 bases; unmatched junction nucleotides: 7. CDR3 sequence: CASRGQGSFYEQYF. DNA for the CDR3: TGTGCCAGCAGAGGACAGGGCTCTTTCTACGAGCAGTACTTC.

This sequence joins TRBV15 and TRBJ1-1; D not certain. The length of the CDR3 is 16 residues. Trimming shortened V by 0 bases and J by 1 base, and 12 bases separated the two germline ends. Germline V gene lookup returns CDR1 LNHNV and CDR2 YYDKDF (reference sequence). In nucleotides, the CDR3 is TGTGCCACCAGCAGAGATCGTGGGGTTACGAACACTGAAGCTTTCTTT. Translation: CATSRDRGVTNTEAFF.

In regard to this clone: This sample includes further DNA sequences coding for the same CDR3. This chain connects TRBV4-3 to TRBJ2-7; D possibly corresponds to TRBD2 (6 bases). V lost 4 bases and J lost 3, with 10 bases in between. Germline CDR1 is LGHNA and CDR2 is YSLEER. This CDR3 has 13 residues. The CDR3 is CASSRYSGYEQYF. The CDR3 nucleotides are TGCGCCAGCAGCCGCTATAGCGGCTACGAGCAGTACTTC.